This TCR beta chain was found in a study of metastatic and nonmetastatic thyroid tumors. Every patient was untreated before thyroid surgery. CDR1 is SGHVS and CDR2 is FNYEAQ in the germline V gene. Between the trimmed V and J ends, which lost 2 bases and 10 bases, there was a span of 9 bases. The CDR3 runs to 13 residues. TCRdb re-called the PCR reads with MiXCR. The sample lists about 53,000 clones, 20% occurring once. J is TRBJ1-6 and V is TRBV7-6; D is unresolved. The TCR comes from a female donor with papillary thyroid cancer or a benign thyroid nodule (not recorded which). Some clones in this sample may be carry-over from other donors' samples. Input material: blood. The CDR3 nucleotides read TGTGCCAGCAGCTTAAATGAAGAGTCACCCCTCCACTTT. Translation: CASSLNEESPLHF.